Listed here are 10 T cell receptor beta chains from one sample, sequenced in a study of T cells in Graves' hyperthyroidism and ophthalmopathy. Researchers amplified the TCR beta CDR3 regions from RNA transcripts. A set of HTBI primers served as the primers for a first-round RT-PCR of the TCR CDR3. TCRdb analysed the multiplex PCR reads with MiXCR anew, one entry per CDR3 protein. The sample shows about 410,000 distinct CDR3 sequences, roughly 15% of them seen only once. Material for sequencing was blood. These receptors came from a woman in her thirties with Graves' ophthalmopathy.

CDR3 nucleotide sequence: TGCGCCAGCAGCTTTACAGGCAAGGTCGACTATGGCTACACCTTC. Protein sequence: CASSFTGKVDYGYTF. This chain links TRBV5-1 with TRBJ1-2, with D perhaps TRBD1 (5 bases). Trimming stripped 2 bases from V and 3 bases from J, with 14 bases between. Germline V gives CDR1 SGHRS, CDR2 YFSETQ. The CDR3 is made up of 15 amino acids.

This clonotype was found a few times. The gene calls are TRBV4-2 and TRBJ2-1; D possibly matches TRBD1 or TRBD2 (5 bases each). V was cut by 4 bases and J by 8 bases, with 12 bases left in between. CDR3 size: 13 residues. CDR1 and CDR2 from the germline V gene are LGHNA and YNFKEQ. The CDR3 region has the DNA TGTGCCAGCAGCCGACCTCTGGGGGATGAGCAGTTCTTC. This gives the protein CASSRPLGDEQFF.

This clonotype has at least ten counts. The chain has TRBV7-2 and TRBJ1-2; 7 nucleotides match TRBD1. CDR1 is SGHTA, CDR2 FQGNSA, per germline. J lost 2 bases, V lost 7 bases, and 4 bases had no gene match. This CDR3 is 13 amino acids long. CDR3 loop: CASTTDRNYGYTF. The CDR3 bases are TGTGCCAGCACCACGGACAGGAACTATGGCTACACCTTC. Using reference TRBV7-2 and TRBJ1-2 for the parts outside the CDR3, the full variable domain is GAGVSQSPSNKVTEKGKDVELRCDPISGHTALYWYRQSLGQGLEFLIYFQGNSAPDKSGLPSDRFSAERTGGSVSTLTIQRTQQEDSAVYLCASTTDRNYGYTFGSGTRLTVV.

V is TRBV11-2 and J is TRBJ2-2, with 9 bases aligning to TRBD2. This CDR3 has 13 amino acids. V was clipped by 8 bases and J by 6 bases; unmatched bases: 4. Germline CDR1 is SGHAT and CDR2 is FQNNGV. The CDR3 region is CASGGLASGELFF. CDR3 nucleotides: TGTGCCAGCGGGGGACTAGCTTCCGGGGAGCTGTTTTTT.

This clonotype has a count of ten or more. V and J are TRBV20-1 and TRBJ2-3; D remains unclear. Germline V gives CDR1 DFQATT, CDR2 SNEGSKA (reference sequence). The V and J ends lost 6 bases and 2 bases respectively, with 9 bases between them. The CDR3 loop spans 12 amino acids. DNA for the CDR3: TGCAGTGCCCCTTTGTACACAGATACGCAGTATTTT. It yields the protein CSAPLYTDTQYF.

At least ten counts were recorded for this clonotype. The CDR3: CASSLLAGGTDTQYF. CDR3 bases: TGTGCCAGCAGCTTACTAGCGGGGGGCACAGATACGCAGTATTTT. This chain uses TRBV7-8 with TRBJ2-3, with 10 positions matching TRBD2. Trimming took 2 bases from V and 1 from J; bases not matched to a gene: 0. CDR1 and CDR2 from the germline V gene are SGHVS and FQNEAQ. This CDR3 region has 15 residues.

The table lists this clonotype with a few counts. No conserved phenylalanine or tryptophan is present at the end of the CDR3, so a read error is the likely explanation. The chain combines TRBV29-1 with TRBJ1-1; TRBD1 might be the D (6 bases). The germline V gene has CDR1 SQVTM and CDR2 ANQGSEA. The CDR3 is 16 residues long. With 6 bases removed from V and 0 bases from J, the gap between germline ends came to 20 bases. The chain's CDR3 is CSVSSRGRVMNTEAFL. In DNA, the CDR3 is TGCAGCGTGTCATCCAGGGGCCGCGTCATGAACACTGAAGCTTTCCTT.

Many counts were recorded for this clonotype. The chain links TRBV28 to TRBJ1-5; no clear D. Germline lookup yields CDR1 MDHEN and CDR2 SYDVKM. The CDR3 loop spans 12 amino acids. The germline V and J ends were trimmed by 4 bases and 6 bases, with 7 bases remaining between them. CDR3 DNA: TGTGCCAGCAGTTCCGCTCGTCAGCCCCAGCATTTT. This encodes CASSSARQPQHF.

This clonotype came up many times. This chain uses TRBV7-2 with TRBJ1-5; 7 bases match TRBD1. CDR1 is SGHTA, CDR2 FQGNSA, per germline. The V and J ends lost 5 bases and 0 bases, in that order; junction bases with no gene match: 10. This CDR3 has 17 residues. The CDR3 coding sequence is TGTGCCAGCAGCCGACAAACCGGGACAGCTAGCAATCAGCCCCAGCATTTT. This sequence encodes CASSRQTGTASNQPQHF.

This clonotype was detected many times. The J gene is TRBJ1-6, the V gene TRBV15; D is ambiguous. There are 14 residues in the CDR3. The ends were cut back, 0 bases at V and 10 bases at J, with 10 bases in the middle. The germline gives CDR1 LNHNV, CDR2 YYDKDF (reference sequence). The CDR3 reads CATSRDGVRSPLHF. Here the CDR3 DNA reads TGTGCCACCAGCAGAGATGGGGTCCGGTCACCCCTCCACTTT. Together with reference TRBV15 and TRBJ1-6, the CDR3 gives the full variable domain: DAMVIQNPRYQVTQFGKPVTLSCSQTLNHNVMYWYQQKSSQAPKLLFHYYDKDFNNEADTPDNFQSRRPNTSFCFLDIRSPGLGDTAMYLCATSRDGVRSPLHFGNGTRLTVT.